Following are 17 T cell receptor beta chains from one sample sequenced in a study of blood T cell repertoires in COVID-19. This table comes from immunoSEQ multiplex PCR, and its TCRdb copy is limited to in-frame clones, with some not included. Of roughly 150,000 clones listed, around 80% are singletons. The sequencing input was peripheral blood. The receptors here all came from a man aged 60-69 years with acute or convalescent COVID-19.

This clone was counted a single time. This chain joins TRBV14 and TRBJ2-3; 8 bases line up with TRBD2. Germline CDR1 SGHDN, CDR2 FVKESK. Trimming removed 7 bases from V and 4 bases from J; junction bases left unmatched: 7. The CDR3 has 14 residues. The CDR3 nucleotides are TGTGCCAGCAACCGGGGGGGCCTGCCAGATACGCAGTATTTT. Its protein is CASNRGGLPDTQYF.

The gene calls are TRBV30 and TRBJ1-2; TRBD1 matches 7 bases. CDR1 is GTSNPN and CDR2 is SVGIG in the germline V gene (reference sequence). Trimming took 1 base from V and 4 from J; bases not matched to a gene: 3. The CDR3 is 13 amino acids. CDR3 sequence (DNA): TGTGCCTGGAGTGGACAGGGAGGCTATGGCTACACCTTC. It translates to CAWSGQGGYGYTF.

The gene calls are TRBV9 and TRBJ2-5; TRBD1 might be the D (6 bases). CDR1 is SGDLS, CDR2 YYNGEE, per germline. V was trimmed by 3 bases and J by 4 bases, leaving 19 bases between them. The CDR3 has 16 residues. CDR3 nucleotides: TGTGCCAGCAGCGCCCCGGGGCAGGGGCCGACAGAGACCCAGTACTTC. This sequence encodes CASSAPGQGPTETQYF.

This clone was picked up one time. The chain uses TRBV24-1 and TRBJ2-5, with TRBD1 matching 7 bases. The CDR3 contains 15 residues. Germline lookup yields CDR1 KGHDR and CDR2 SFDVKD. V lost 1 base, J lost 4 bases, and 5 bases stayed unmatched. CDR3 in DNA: TGTGCCACCAGTGATTTAGCAGGGGGTTTAGAGACCCAGTACTTC. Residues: CATSDLAGGLETQYF.

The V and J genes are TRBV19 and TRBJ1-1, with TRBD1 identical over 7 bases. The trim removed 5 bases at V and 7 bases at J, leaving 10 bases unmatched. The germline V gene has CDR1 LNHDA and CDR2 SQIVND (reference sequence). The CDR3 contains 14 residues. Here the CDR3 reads CASSAKTGSGEAFF. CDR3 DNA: TGTGCCAGTAGTGCCAAGACAGGGTCCGGTGAAGCTTTCTTT.

The chain's CDR3 is CASSLTGGDSPLHF. The CDR3 nucleotides are TGTGCCAGCAGCCTAACAGGGGGCGATTCACCCCTCCACTTT. The gene calls are TRBV11-2 and TRBJ1-6, with 9 bases identical to TRBD1. CDR3 size: 14 residues. After removal of 5 bases from V and 8 bases from J, the junction contained 4 bases not matched to a gene. From germline, CDR1 is SGHAT and CDR2 FQNNGV.

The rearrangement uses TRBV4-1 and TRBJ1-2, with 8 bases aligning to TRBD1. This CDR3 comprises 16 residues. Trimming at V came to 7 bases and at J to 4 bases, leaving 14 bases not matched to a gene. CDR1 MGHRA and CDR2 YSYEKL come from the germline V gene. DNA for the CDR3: TGCGCCAGCACTCCCAGGACAGGGTGGGGGAGCTATGGCTACACCTTC. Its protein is CASTPRTGWGSYGYTF.

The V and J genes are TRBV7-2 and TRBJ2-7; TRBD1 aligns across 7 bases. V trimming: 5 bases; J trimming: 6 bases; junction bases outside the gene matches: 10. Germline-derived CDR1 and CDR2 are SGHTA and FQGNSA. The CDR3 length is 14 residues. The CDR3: CASSLDRAPGEQYF. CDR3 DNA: TGTGCCAGCAGCCTTGACAGGGCCCCAGGCGAGCAGTACTTC.

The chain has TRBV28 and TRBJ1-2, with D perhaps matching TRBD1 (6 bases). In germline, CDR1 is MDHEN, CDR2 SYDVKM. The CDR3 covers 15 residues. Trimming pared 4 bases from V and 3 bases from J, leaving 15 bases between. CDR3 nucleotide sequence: TGTGCCAGCAGTTCCCCCCAAACAGGGTACTATGGCTACACCTTC. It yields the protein CASSSPQTGYYGYTF.

The CDR3, as DNA: TGTGCCAGCAGCCACACGACAGGGATGGATGGCTACACCTTC. Protein product: CASSHTTGMDGYTF. V gene TRBV3-1 (or the pseudogene TRBV3-2) combines with J gene TRBJ1-2; 7 bases match TRBD1. J lost 6 bases, V lost 3 bases, and 7 bases had no gene match. Germline V gives CDR1 LGHDT, CDR2 YNNKEL (reference sequence). The CDR3 totals 14 residues.

DNA of the CDR3: TGTGCCAGCAGCCACGGGACAGGGAGTTTGAACTATGGCTACACCTTC. This encodes CASSHGTGSLNYGYTF. This sequence joins TRBV7-9 and TRBJ1-2; 9 bases align to TRBD1. With V trimmed by 5 bases and J by 2 bases, 9 bases remained unmatched. The CDR3 length is 16 residues. CDR1 SEHNR and CDR2 FQNEAQ come from the germline V gene (reference sequence).

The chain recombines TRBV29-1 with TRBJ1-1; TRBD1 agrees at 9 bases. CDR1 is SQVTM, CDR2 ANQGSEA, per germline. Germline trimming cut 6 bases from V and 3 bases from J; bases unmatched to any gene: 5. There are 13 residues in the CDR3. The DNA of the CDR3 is TGCAGCGTATTGGGACAGGGTCACACTGAAGCTTTCTTT. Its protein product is CSVLGQGHTEAFF.

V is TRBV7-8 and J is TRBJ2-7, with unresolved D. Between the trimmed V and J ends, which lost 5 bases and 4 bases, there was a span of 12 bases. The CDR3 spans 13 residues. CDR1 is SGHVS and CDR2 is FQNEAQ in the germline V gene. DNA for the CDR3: TGTGCCAGCAGCCTGAAGATTCTATACGAGCAGTACTTC. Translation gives CASSLKILYEQYF.

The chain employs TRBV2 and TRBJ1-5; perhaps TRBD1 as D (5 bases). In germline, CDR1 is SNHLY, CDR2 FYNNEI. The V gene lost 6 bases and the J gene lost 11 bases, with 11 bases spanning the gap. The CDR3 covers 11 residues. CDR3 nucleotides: TGTGCCAGCAGGAGGCAGGGAACCCAGCATTTT. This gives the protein CASRRQGTQHF.

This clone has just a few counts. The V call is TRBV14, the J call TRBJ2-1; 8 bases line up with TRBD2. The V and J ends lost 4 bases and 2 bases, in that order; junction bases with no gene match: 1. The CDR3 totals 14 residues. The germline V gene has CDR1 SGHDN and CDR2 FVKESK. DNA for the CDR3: TGTGCCAGCAGCCTGGGACTAGCCTACAATGAGCAGTTCTTC. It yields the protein CASSLGLAYNEQFF.

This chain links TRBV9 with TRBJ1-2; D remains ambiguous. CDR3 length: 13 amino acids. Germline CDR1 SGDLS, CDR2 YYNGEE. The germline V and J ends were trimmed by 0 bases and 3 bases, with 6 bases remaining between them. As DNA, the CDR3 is TGTGCCAGCAGCGTAGGCGGTGACTATGGCTACACCTTC. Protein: CASSVGGDYGYTF.

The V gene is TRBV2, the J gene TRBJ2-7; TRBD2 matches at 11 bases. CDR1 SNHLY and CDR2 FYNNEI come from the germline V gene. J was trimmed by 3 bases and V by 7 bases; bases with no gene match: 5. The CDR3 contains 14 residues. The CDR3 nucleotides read TGTGCCAGCAAACCGGGACTAGCGGTCTACGAGCAGTACTTC. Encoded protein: CASKPGLAVYEQYF.